Below are 32 T cell receptor beta chains sequenced from a single sample in a study of T cell repertoires in cytomegalovirus infection (dated by TCRdb to between 2017 and 2020). Sequencing took place on an Illumina HiSeq 1500. The public reads were run again by TCRdb, first through fastp at Q25 and then through MiXCR, and only productive beta chains were kept. Every CDR3 protein is listed once, alongside the most common genes and DNA of its rows. The sample yields roughly 640,000 distinct CDR3 sequences; 24% were counted once. The leading ten clones occupy roughly 8% of the sample. The sequencing sample was made of CD8+ T cells from PBMCs. The receptor set was obtained from a human donor in good health (CMV status not recorded). Some clones in this sample may be carry-over from other donors' samples.

The chain carries TRBV19 and TRBJ2-1; tentatively, D is TRBD1 (5 bases). The V end lost 5 bases, the J end lost 2 bases, and 16 bases lay between the germline ends. Germline V gene data show CDR1 as LNHDA and CDR2 as SQIVND (reference sequence). This CDR3 has 16 residues. In nucleotides, the CDR3 is TGTGCCAGTAGTTTCGTTACAGGTCCCCCCTACAATGAGCAGTTCTTC. It yields the protein CASSFVTGPPYNEQFF.

This chain links TRBV7-9 with TRBJ2-1; possibly TRBD1 for D (6 bases). This CDR3 is built from 15 residues. V dropped 5 bases and J dropped 3 bases, with 14 bases sitting between them. Germline values: CDR1 SEHNR, CDR2 FQNEAQ (reference sequence). The CDR3 coding sequence is TGTGCCAGCAGCCCCAAAGGGGGTTTCTACAATGAGCAGTTCTTC. It yields the protein CASSPKGGFYNEQFF.

The chain has TRBV11-2 and TRBJ2-7, with D possibly called TRBD1 or TRBD2 (6 bases each). The CDR3 extends over 11 amino acids. The germline V gene encodes CDR1 SGHAT and CDR2 FQNNGV. Trimming removed 6 bases at V and 12 bases at J, with 15 bases between. The CDR3 loop is CASSHGGGVYV. CDR3 in DNA: TGTGCCAGCAGTCACGGGGGCGGAGTGTACGTC.

The rearrangement links TRBV28 to TRBJ2-7; a possible D gene is TRBD2 (6 bases). Looked up from germline, CDR1 is MDHEN and CDR2 is SYDVKM. The CDR3 has 14 amino acids. V shed 2 bases and J shed 3 bases, with 11 bases lying between them. The chain's CDR3 is CASSLAGLGYEQYV. The DNA of the CDR3 is TGTGCCAGCAGTTTAGCGGGATTAGGCTACGAGCAGTACGTC.

This chain joins TRBV29-1 and TRBJ1-1, with D possibly being TRBD1 (6 bases). The CDR3 runs 11 residues. Germline lookup yields CDR1 SQVTM and CDR2 ANQGSEA. The ends were cut back, 6 bases at V and 11 bases at J, with 16 bases in the middle. The CDR3 here is CSVATGIGAFF. The CDR3, as DNA: TGCAGCGTAGCAACAGGGATCGGCGCTTTCTTT. Complete variable domain (other parts from reference TRBV29-1 and TRBJ1-1): SAVISQKPSRDICQRGTSLTIQCQVDSQVTMMFWYRQQPGQSLTLIATANQGSEATYESGFVIDKFPISRPNLTFSTLTVSNMSPEDSSIYLCSVATGIGAFFGQGTRLTVV.

This clonotype was seen only a few times. The chain couples TRBV27 to TRBJ1-2; 7 bases match TRBD1. V shed 2 bases and J 5 bases; nucleotides not matched to a gene: 2. The CDR3 runs to 13 residues. The germline CDR1 and CDR2 sequences are MNHEY and SMNVEV (reference sequence). CDR3 loop: CASSLVQGYGYTF. The CDR3 bases are TGTGCCAGCAGTTTAGTACAGGGGTATGGCTACACCTTC.

This rearrangement joins TRBV9 to TRBJ1-1; no clear D. CDR3 length: 15 amino acids. CDR1 is SGDLS, CDR2 YYNGEE, per germline. V lost 0 bases to trimming and J lost 4 bases, with 13 bases between them. The CDR3 region is CASSVVKYRSTEAFF. The DNA of the CDR3 is TGTGCCAGCAGCGTAGTGAAGTATAGGAGCACTGAAGCTTTCTTT.

V usage is TRBV6-6 and J usage is TRBJ2-2; tentative D call: TRBD1 (6 bases). V lost 2 bases and J 2 bases, leaving 12 bases between the germline ends. Germline loops: CDR1 MNHNY, CDR2 SVGAGI (reference sequence). CDR3 size: 16 residues. CDR3 in DNA: TGTGCCAGCAGTTACCGTGGACAGTTAAACACCGGGGAGCTGTTTTTT. Amino acid sequence: CASSYRGQLNTGELFF.

V usage is TRBV13 and J usage is TRBJ1-4; D is ambiguous. Trimming cost V 5 bases and J 8 bases, with 12 bases left between them. The CDR3 is 13 amino acids. The V gene's germline CDR1 is PRHDT and CDR2 FYEKMQ (reference sequence). In DNA form, the CDR3 reads TGTGCCAGCAGCCGAGGAGTTGAGGAAAAACTGTTTTTT. Protein product: CASSRGVEEKLFF.

This clonotype was seen only a few times. CDR3 in DNA: TGTGCCATCAGGGAAAGCTGGGGAGCTTTCTTT. It codes for CAIRESWGAFF. V is TRBV10-3 and J is TRBJ1-1; D is unclear. Germline V gene data show CDR1 as ENHRY and CDR2 as SYGVKD. The length of the CDR3 is 11 residues. V was cut by 6 bases and J by 10 bases, with 12 bases left in between.

This clonotype has only one observation. This may stem from a read error, because a much larger clone lies one nucleotide away. The chain is built from TRBV7-6 and TRBJ2-5, with a weak D call TRBD2 (6 bases). Per germline, CDR1 SGHVS and CDR2 FNYEAQ. There are 14 residues in the CDR3. The V and J ends lost 5 bases and 5 bases respectively, with 15 bases between them. CDR3 coding DNA: TGTGCCAGCAGCGGGACTTCCTCGGGGGAGACCCAGTACTTC. This gives the protein CASSGTSSGETQYF. Together with reference TRBV7-6 and TRBJ2-5, the CDR3 gives the full variable domain: GAGVSQSPRYKVTKRGQDVALRCDPISGHVSLYWYRQALGQGPEFLTYFNYEAQQDKSGLPNDRFSAERPEGSISTLTIQRTEQRDSAMYRCASSGTSSGETQYFGPGTRLLVL.

The chain recombines TRBV12-3 or TRBV12-4 with TRBJ2-3; 8 bases line up with TRBD1. The length of the CDR3 is 15 residues. The V segment lost 4 bases and the J segment 5 bases; nucleotides outside the gene matches: 8. CDR3 sequence (DNA): TGTGCCAGCAGTTCGACAGGGGCCCTACGAGATACGCAGTATTTT. Encoded protein: CASSSTGALRDTQYF.

This clonotype was counted only a few times. The rearrangement links TRBV7-9 to TRBJ1-5; D gene ambiguous. V was cut by 4 bases and J by 7 bases, with 11 bases left in between. Germline V gives CDR1 SEHNR, CDR2 FQNEAQ (reference sequence). This CDR3 has 13 amino acids. In DNA form, the CDR3 reads TGTGCCAGCAGCTCCACTGAAGACCAGCCCCAGCATTTT. This codes for CASSSTEDQPQHF.

This clonotype was seen only a few times. The chain links TRBV7-8 to TRBJ2-1; the match to TRBD2 covers 8 bases. The length of the CDR3 is 16 residues. Germline V lookup: CDR1 SGHVS, CDR2 FQNEAQ. V gave up 1 base and J gave up 6 bases; unmatched junction bases: 8. The CDR3 sequence is CASSLGGLAGLNEQFF. The CDR3, as DNA: TGTGCCAGCAGCTTAGGGGGCCTAGCGGGCCTCAATGAGCAGTTCTTC.

This clonotype was picked up many times. The rearrangement joins TRBV11-3 to TRBJ2-2; TRBD1 matches 11 bases. Germline CDR1 reads SGHNT; CDR2 reads YENEEA. This CDR3 region has 16 residues. The V gene end was trimmed by 4 bases and the J gene end by 3 bases; junction bases not matched to a gene: 4. This CDR3 reads CASSSRTGGDTGELFF. As DNA, the CDR3 is TGTGCCAGCAGCTCCAGGACAGGGGGCGACACCGGGGAGCTGTTTTTT.

In its sample, this clonotype was seen a few times. V and J are TRBV5-1 and TRBJ2-3; TRBD2 matches at 14 bases. The germline gives CDR1 SGHRS, CDR2 YFSETQ. The CDR3 extends over 15 amino acids. After removal of 4 bases from V and 5 bases from J, the junction contained 3 bases not matched to a gene. The CDR3 nucleotides read TGCGCCAGCAGCGAGGGACTAGCGGGGGTAGATACGCAGTATTTT. Translating it yields CASSEGLAGVDTQYF.

This clonotype was observed many times. Here the CDR3 DNA reads TGTGCCAGCAGTTACTCCGGGCAGGGGGTTAACACCGGGGAGCTGTTTTTT. Translating gives CASSYSGQGVNTGELFF. The J gene is TRBJ2-2, the V gene TRBV6-5; 7 bases are a match to TRBD1. The germline V gene has CDR1 MNHEY and CDR2 SVGAGI. The J segment lost 2 bases and the V segment lost 0 bases, leaving 6 bases of the junction unmatched. The CDR3 is 17 residues long.

Only a few counts were recorded for this clonotype. The V gene is TRBV14, the J gene TRBJ2-7; D uncertain. V lost 1 base and J lost 6, with 10 bases in between. Germline assignment: CDR1 SGHDN and CDR2 FVKESK. CDR3 length: 13 residues. DNA for the CDR3: TGTGCCAGCAGCCAAGGGGGTCCCCTCGAGCAGTACTTC. This gives the protein CASSQGGPLEQYF.

The J gene is TRBJ1-2, the V gene TRBV20-1, with D possibly matching TRBD1 (6 bases). V was pared by 6 bases and J by 6 bases, with 17 bases between. The germline CDR1 and CDR2 sequences are DFQATT and SNEGSKA (reference sequence). The CDR3 totals 13 residues. This CDR3 reads CSAPSEGHNGYTF. Written as DNA, the CDR3 is TGCAGTGCGCCAAGTGAGGGACACAATGGCTACACCTTC.

Only a few counts were recorded for this clonotype. The gene calls are TRBV7-9 and TRBJ2-1, with TRBD2 matching over 12 bases. Germline assignment: CDR1 SEHNR and CDR2 FQNEAQ (reference sequence). Trimming took 6 bases from V and 7 from J; bases not matched to a gene: 7. CDR3 length equals 15 residues. In nucleotides, the CDR3 is TGTGCCAGCAGGCCTAGCGGGGGGGCTTTTAATGAGCAGTTCTTC. Residues: CASRPSGGAFNEQFF.

The CDR3 nucleotides are TGTGCCAGCAGTCCTCACCGGAGGGGAAGTAACTATGGCTACACCTTC. Its protein is CASSPHRRGSNYGYTF. The chain links TRBV28 to TRBJ1-2; D may be TRBD1 (5 bases). CDR3 length: 16 residues. V lost 5 bases and J 1 base, leaving 17 bases between the germline ends. CDR1 and CDR2 (germline): MDHEN, SYDVKM.

This clonotype was counted between two and nine times. This chain links TRBV28 with TRBJ2-1; possibly TRBD2 for D (6 bases). The V gene lost 4 bases and the J gene lost 9 bases, with 19 bases spanning the gap. The CDR3 is 15 amino acids. The germline V gene has CDR1 MDHEN and CDR2 SYDVKM. CDR3 sequence reads: CASSSLGGLVSEQFF. Here the CDR3 DNA reads TGTGCCAGCAGTTCACTAGGAGGGTTGGTTAGTGAGCAGTTCTTC. Full variable domain (outside the CDR3, taken from reference TRBV28 and TRBJ2-1): DVKVTQSSRYLVKRTGEKVFLECVQDMDHENMFWYRQDPGLGLRLIYFSYDVKMKEKGDIPEGYSVSREKKERFSLILESASTNQTSMYLCASSSLGGLVSEQFFGPGTRLTVL.

This clonotype was seen repeatedly, ten times or more. V and J are TRBV7-9 and TRBJ2-1, with D tentatively TRBD2 (5 bases). Germline V gene data show CDR1 as SEHNR and CDR2 as FQNEAQ (reference sequence). The CDR3 spans 16 residues. V was trimmed by 5 bases and J by 0 bases, leaving 14 bases between them. CDR3 region: CASSTEGGVSYNEQFF. CDR3 nucleotides: TGTGCCAGCAGCACCGAGGGCGGTGTCTCCTACAATGAGCAGTTCTTC.

This clonotype was counted once. Germline is not matched at one junction end, which may reflect a read error. The chain couples TRBV20-1 to TRBJ2-1; 8 nucleotides match TRBD2. CDR1 is DFQATT and CDR2 is SNEGSKA in the germline V gene (reference sequence). CDR3 length: 15 residues. In DNA form, the CDR3 reads TGCAGTGCTACGGACGGGGGGGCCTACTACAATGGGCAGTTCTTC. It yields the protein CSATDGGAYYNGQFF.

This clonotype was seen many times. The CDR3 is CASSLENRAKTQYF. CDR3 nucleotides: TGTGCCAGCAGTTTAGAGAACAGGGCAAAGACCCAGTACTTC. The J gene is TRBJ2-5, the V gene TRBV27; perhaps TRBD1 as D (6 bases). Germline CDR1 reads MNHEY; CDR2 reads SMNVEV (reference sequence). This CDR3 comprises 14 residues. Trimming removed 2 bases from V and 6 bases from J, with 13 bases in between.

The chain is built from TRBV5-1 and TRBJ1-1; TRBD1 is a possible D gene (6 bases). The CDR3 runs 14 residues. V was trimmed by 4 bases and J by 8 bases, leaving 18 bases between them. Germline V gene lookup returns CDR1 SGHRS and CDR2 YFSETQ. CDR3 sequence (DNA): TGCGCCAGCAGCCCTGGTGACGGACAGACGGAAGCTTTCTTT. Amino acid sequence: CASSPGDGQTEAFF.

The V call is TRBV7-9, the J call TRBJ2-1; 12 nucleotides agree with TRBD2. The CDR3 is made up of 20 amino acids. Germline V gene lookup returns CDR1 SEHNR and CDR2 FQNEAQ (reference sequence). J was trimmed by 1 base and V by 5 bases; bases with no gene match: 15. CDR3 loop: CASSLPDAGTSGGSYNEQFF. As DNA, the CDR3 is TGTGCCAGCAGCCTACCCGACGCCGGAACTAGCGGGGGGTCCTACAATGAGCAGTTCTTC. Supplemented by reference TRBV7-9 and TRBJ2-1, the full variable domain reads DTGVSQNPRHKITKRGQNVTFRCDPISEHNRLYWYRQTLGQGPEFLTYFQNEAQLEKSRLLSDRFSAERPKGSFSTLEIQRTEQGDSAMYLCASSLPDAGTSGGSYNEQFFGPGTRLTVL.

This clonotype appeared many times. V is TRBV7-9 and J is TRBJ2-3; 7 bases fit TRBD2. This CDR3 is built from 14 residues. The germline V gene has CDR1 SEHNR and CDR2 FQNEAQ (reference sequence). The V segment lost 1 base and the J segment 5 bases; nucleotides outside the gene matches: 3. The CDR3, as DNA: TGTGCCAGCAGCTTAGTGACGGGAGGAGATACGCAGTATTTT. Translating gives CASSLVTGGDTQYF.

V usage is TRBV14 and J usage is TRBJ2-5, with D possibly being TRBD1 (6 bases). The V end lost 0 bases, the J end lost 9 bases, and 29 bases lay between the germline ends. The length of the CDR3 is 19 residues. Germline CDR1 reads SGHDN; CDR2 reads FVKESK. The CDR3 spells CASSQEIPSRGTADESQYF. The CDR3 DNA reads as TGTGCCAGCAGCCAAGAAATCCCATCCAGGGGCACCGCCGATGAGTCCCAGTACTTC.

This clonotype was seen more than once but under ten times. This chain connects TRBV23-1 to TRBJ1-1, with a weak D call TRBD1 (5 bases). TRBV23-1 is marked as an open reading frame, function uncertain. The CDR3 is 14 residues long. V was trimmed by 6 bases and J by 3 bases, leaving 14 bases between them. The CDR3 bases are TGCGCCAGCAGAGGGACCGGCGGGGACACTGAAGCTTTCTTT. Amino acids: CASRGTGGDTEAFF.

The chain has TRBV10-3 and TRBJ1-2; no definite D call. In germline, CDR1 is ENHRY, CDR2 SYGVKD. This CDR3 has 11 residues. Trimming cost V 9 bases and J 6 bases, with 11 bases left between them. The CDR3 region is CAMRNKDGYTF. In DNA, the CDR3 is TGTGCCATGCGAAATAAGGATGGCTACACCTTC.

The chain joins TRBV28 to TRBJ2-5; perhaps TRBD2 as D (6 bases). Germline V gives CDR1 MDHEN, CDR2 SYDVKM. This CDR3 region has 14 residues. V lost 10 bases and J lost 5, with 20 bases in between. CDR3 in amino acids: CATNTGVGWETQYF. The CDR3 region has the DNA TGTGCCACTAATACGGGAGTGGGTTGGGAGACCCAGTACTTC.